The 15 T cell receptor beta chains below all came from one sample that was sequenced in a study of cytomegalovirus exposure and HLA in healthy donors. PCR employed 60 Vbeta and 13 Jbeta primers. Sequencing used immunoSEQ multiplex PCR; TCRdb keeps in-frame clones, though not all of them. The sample contains under 200,000 clones, about 84% of which appear only once. The material sequenced was PBMCs. All receptors come from a man aged 45-65 years in good health and CMV-seropositive.

The chain joins TRBV5-4 to TRBJ2-5; TRBD1 aligns across 8 bases. Germline V gene lookup returns CDR1 SGHNT and CDR2 YYREEE (reference sequence). Trimming cost V 2 bases and J 5 bases; bases outside gene matches: 11. There are 16 residues in the CDR3. The CDR3 region is CASSFRGRGLGETQYF. CDR3 DNA sequence: TGTGCCAGCAGCTTTCGTGGCAGGGGGCTGGGGGAGACCCAGTACTTC.

This chain links TRBV4-1 with TRBJ1-1; no reliable D call. The CDR3 sequence is 17 residues long. Germline CDR1 is MGHRA and CDR2 is YSYEKL. Trimming pared 3 bases from V and 1 base from J, leaving 18 bases between. The CDR3 DNA sequence: TGCGCCAGCAGCCAGCCAAGGGAGGCCAGGCCGAACACTGAAGCTTTCTTT. This codes for CASSQPREARPNTEAFF.

The CDR3 nucleotides are TGTGCCAGCAGCTCCGGAGGTAGCGGGAGGGCCACCGGGGAGCTGTTTTTT. Its translation is CASSSGGSGRATGELFF. This rearrangement joins TRBV5-4 to TRBJ2-2; 11 bases align to TRBD2. The CDR3 has 17 residues. V lost 3 bases to trimming and J lost 4 bases; unmatched junction nucleotides: 8. CDR1 is SGHNT, CDR2 YYREEE, per germline (reference sequence).

This chain uses TRBV10-3 with TRBJ1-5; 8 positions agree with TRBD1. Germline CDR1 is ENHRY and CDR2 is SYGVKD. Trimming removed 2 bases from V and 5 bases from J; junction bases left unmatched: 2. This CDR3 is built from 14 residues. In nucleotides, the CDR3 is TGTGCCATCAGTGAGGACAGGGGACATCAGCCCCAGCATTTT. Amino acids: CAISEDRGHQPQHF.

The chain joins TRBV7-8 to TRBJ2-7, with 7 positions matching TRBD1. V dropped 5 bases and J dropped 8; count of bases not matched to a gene: 6. Looked up from germline, CDR1 is SGHVS and CDR2 is FQNEAQ. CDR3 size: 12 residues. DNA for the CDR3: TGTGCCAGCAGCCCTAGACAGGGACAGCAGTACTTC. Protein: CASSPRQGQQYF.

The chain recombines TRBV7-2 with TRBJ1-1; D ambiguous. Germline lookup yields CDR1 SGHTA and CDR2 FQGNSA. V gave up 4 bases and J gave up 4 bases, with 10 bases separating them. The CDR3 spans 13 residues. The CDR3 protein is CASSSLVATEAFF. In DNA, the CDR3 is TGTGCCAGCAGCTCCTTAGTAGCCACTGAAGCTTTCTTT. Together with reference TRBV7-2 and TRBJ1-1, the CDR3 gives the full variable domain: GAGVSQSPSNKVTEKGKDVELRCDPISGHTALYWYRQSLGQGLEFLIYFQGNSAPDKSGLPSDRFSAERTGGSVSTLTIQRTQQEDSAVYLCASSSLVATEAFFGQGTRLTVV.

The chain joins TRBV7-9 to TRBJ2-7, with 7 positions matching TRBD1. Trimming removed 4 bases from V and 5 bases from J; junction bases left unmatched: 8. Germline V gene sequence: CDR1 SEHNR, CDR2 FQNEAQ (reference sequence). The CDR3 sequence is 14 residues long. CDR3 sequence: CASSSLTGRHEQYF. CDR3 coding DNA: TGTGCCAGCAGCTCCCTGACAGGGCGCCACGAGCAGTACTTC.

J is TRBJ1-4 and V is TRBV25-1; tentatively, D is TRBD1 (5 bases). The CDR3 covers 14 residues. Trimming cost V 6 bases and J 10 bases, with 18 bases left between them. Germline V gene lookup returns CDR1 MGHDK and CDR2 SYGVNS. The CDR3, as DNA: TGTGCCAGCAGCTCCGGGACCCCGGAGGGAAAACTGTTTTTT. Amino acids: CASSSGTPEGKLFF.

This clone was seen a handful of times. This chain uses TRBV6-1 with TRBJ1-5; perhaps TRBD1 as D (5 bases). This CDR3 contains 16 residues. Trimming shortened V by 0 bases and J by 5 bases, and 14 bases separated the two germline ends. Per the germline V gene, CDR1 is MNHNS and CDR2 is SASEGT. CDR3 sequence: CASSEAGQGGYQPQHF. The CDR3 nucleotides read TGTGCCAGCAGTGAAGCGGGGCAGGGAGGATATCAGCCCCAGCATTTT.

This chain uses TRBV7-6 with TRBJ2-7; perhaps TRBD1 as D (5 bases). CDR3 length equals 13 residues. Trimming removed 4 bases at V and 4 bases at J, with 11 bases between. The germline CDR1 and CDR2 sequences are SGHVS and FNYEAQ. In DNA form, the CDR3 reads TGTGCCAGCAGCTGGGGCAGGATATACGAGCAGTACTTC. This codes for CASSWGRIYEQYF.

This clone appeared once. This chain joins TRBV4-1 and TRBJ2-5; 7 bases are a match to TRBD2. This CDR3 has 18 amino acids. After removal of 2 bases from V and 2 bases from J, the junction contained 14 bases not matched to a gene. Germline V gene lookup returns CDR1 MGHRA and CDR2 YSYEKL. CDR3 amino acids: CASSQSLGGFGVQETQYF. The CDR3 region has the DNA TGCGCCAGCAGCCAATCATTGGGGGGGTTCGGGGTACAAGAGACCCAGTACTTC.

CDR3 sequence (DNA): TGTGCCAGCTCACCACCTAGTTACACTGAAGCTTTCTTT. This encodes CASSPPSYTEAFF. The rearrangement links TRBV18 to TRBJ1-1; D uncertain. Germline V lookup: CDR1 KGHSH, CDR2 LQKENI. The V and J ends lost 0 bases and 3 bases respectively, with 5 bases between them. The CDR3 has 13 residues.

The chain has TRBV7-2 and TRBJ1-1; D possibly corresponds to TRBD1 (6 bases). The V end was cut by 3 bases, the J end by 1 base, with 15 bases between. Germline V gene lookup returns CDR1 SGHTA and CDR2 FQGNSA. The CDR3 has 16 amino acids. The CDR3 DNA follows: TGTGCCAGCAGCTTCTCGGGGACAATCCCGAACACTGAAGCTTTCTTT. As protein: CASSFSGTIPNTEAFF.

The chain has TRBV21-1 and TRBJ1-6; the D call TRBD1 from the table was never checked on the DNA. TRBV21-1 is tagged as a pseudogene. The CDR3 is 17 amino acids. The CDR3 loop is CASPRWGPSSYNSPLHF. The DNA of the CDR3 is TGTGCCAGCCCCCGGTGGGGCCCGAGCTCCTATAATTCACCCCTCCACTTT.

The rearrangement uses TRBV5-6 and TRBJ2-5; D might be TRBD1 (5 bases). Trimming cost V 1 base and J 4 bases, with 11 bases left between them. The CDR3 loop spans 14 amino acids. CDR1 and CDR2 (germline): SGHDT, YYEEEE. The chain's CDR3 is CASSLPRTRETQYF. DNA of the CDR3: TGTGCCAGCAGCTTGCCCCGGACAAGAGAGACCCAGTACTTC.